This T cell receptor beta chain emerged from a study of Ad26.COV2.S vaccination and SARS-CoV-2 variants. The trim removed 5 bases at V and 4 bases at J, leaving 2 bases unmatched. The length of the CDR3 is 14 residues. CDR1 is SGHVS, CDR2 FNYEAQ, per germline. Treatment described: roughly 19 received Ad26.COV2.S at low or high dose, single or two shots; 5 received placebo; per-sample allocation not given. It was on day 63 after the first vaccine or placebo injection that samples were taken. Assay used: immunoSEQ multiplex PCR; TCRdb lists only in-frame clones, some missing. The table has some 290,000 clones, 85% to 90% seen once.

The TCR sequence derives from a person aged 18 to 65 who received the Ad26.COV2.S COVID-19 vaccine or a placebo. The specimen was peripheral blood, collected in a trial of Ad26.COV2.S vaccine versus placebo. The chain is built from TRBV7-6 and TRBJ2-5; 12 bases match TRBD1. The CDR3 is CASSLGQGAETQYF. In nucleotides, the CDR3 is TGTGCCAGCAGCCTGGGACAGGGGGCAGAGACCCAGTACTTC. The full variable domain, completed using reference TRBV7-6 and TRBJ2-5, is GAGVSQSPRYKVTKRGQDVALRCDPISGHVSLYWYRQALGQGPEFLTYFNYEAQQDKSGLPNDRFSAERPEGSISTLTIQRTEQRDSAMYRCASSLGQGAETQYFGPGTRLLVL.